The sequence of this T cell receptor (beta chain) was determined in a study of T cell repertoires in cytomegalovirus infection. Across the study: Recently identified HLA-C-restricted CMV epitopes were used, and well-studied HLA-B-restricted CMV epitopes were used as well. TCR beta signatures that were public indicated CMV infection and matching HLA type. General study results and limits: CMV-specific TCR beta clonotypes restricted by HLA-C were the ones dominating the ex vivo response.

A word on this clonotype: Its antigen is unknown.

With 3 bases removed from V and 0 bases from J, the gap between germline ends came to 12 bases. The CDR3 totals 15 residues. The V gene's germline CDR1 is LGHNA and CDR2 YSLEER. One entry per CDR3 protein, called by TCRdb with MiXCR from the reads. Counted here are 110,000 or so distinct CDR3 sequences, 30% occurring once; the ten biggest clones make up 41%. Sequenced here: CD8+ T cells from cultured PBMCs, sampled from culture after CMV antigen stimulation. This TCR was sampled from a human donor in good health (CMV status not recorded). Some clones in this sample may be carry-over from other donors' samples. The chain links TRBV4-3 to TRBJ2-7; D is unresolved. The CDR3 protein is CASSQSAGGSYEQYF. The CDR3 DNA sequence: TGCGCCAGCAGCCAGAGTGCAGGTGGCTCCTACGAGCAGTACTTC.